This entry lists 30 T cell receptor beta chains sequenced from one sample in a study of patients and donors after allogeneic stem cell transplantation. TCRdb reprocessed the RT-PCR reads with MiXCR, giving one entry per CDR3 protein. The sample has 70,000 to 100,000 distinct CDR3 sequences, roughly 4.9% seen once. Sequencing was performed on blood, either unsorted or a sorted T cell fraction (not recorded which). These receptors all stem from a human donor who was either an allogeneic HSCT recipient or a stem cell or donor lymphocyte infusion donor (not recorded which). It is not recorded whose cells these are; they may come from a transplant donor.

The sample holds many counts of this clonotype. The V gene is TRBV20-1, the J gene TRBJ2-1; 8 nucleotides agree with TRBD2. Per the germline V gene, CDR1 is DFQATT and CDR2 is SNEGSKA (reference sequence). This CDR3 is 13 amino acids long. V shed 6 bases and J 9 bases; nucleotides not matched to a gene: 10. In DNA form, the CDR3 reads TGCAGTGCGATAGCGGGGTCGTTGGGTGAGCAGTTCTTC. Protein: CSAIAGSLGEQFF.

This clonotype was observed a few times. The rearrangement links TRBV18 to TRBJ1-2; TRBD1 aligns across 8 bases. The CDR3 runs to 14 residues. Germline values: CDR1 KGHSH, CDR2 LQKENI. The trim removed 2 bases at V and 2 bases at J, leaving 1 base unmatched. CDR3: CASSPSGGNYGYTF. The CDR3, as DNA: TGTGCCAGCTCACCATCAGGGGGCAACTATGGCTACACCTTC.

This clonotype has ten or more counts. V gene TRBV7-9 combines with J gene TRBJ2-6, with D unclear. V lost 6 bases and J lost 0, with 6 bases in between. Germline assignment: CDR1 SEHNR and CDR2 FQNEAQ (reference sequence). The CDR3 runs to 14 residues. The CDR3 DNA follows: TGTGCCAGCAGTTTTAGCTCTGGGGCCAACGTCCTGACTTTC. It encodes CASSFSSGANVLTF.

This clonotype was recorded at least ten times. The V gene is TRBV25-1, the J gene TRBJ1-2; D ambiguous. CDR1 is MGHDK, CDR2 SYGVNS, per germline. This CDR3 contains 12 residues. Trimming took off 8 bases at V and 4 bases at J, with 11 bases between the two ends. The CDR3 is CASHHTRYGYTF. CDR3 sequence (DNA): TGTGCCAGCCACCACACACGCTATGGCTACACCTTC.

This clonotype was detected ten times or more. The chain has TRBV3-1 and TRBJ1-1; D gene uncertain. Germline assignment: CDR1 LGHDT and CDR2 YNNKEL (reference sequence). CDR3 length: 15 residues. Trimming cost V 1 base and J 1 base, with 10 bases left between them. In DNA, the CDR3 is TGTGCCAGCAGCCAAGCTCAGGCCGGGAACACTGAAGCTTTCTTT. This codes for CASSQAQAGNTEAFF.

Many counts were recorded for this clonotype. The rearrangement links TRBV25-1 to TRBJ2-7, with no clear D. The CDR3 has 11 residues. With 11 bases removed from V and 1 base from J, the gap between germline ends came to 9 bases. The V gene's germline CDR1 is MGHDK and CDR2 SYGVNS. CDR3 loop: CASGRSYEQYF. DNA for the CDR3: TGTGCCTCTGGCAGATCCTACGAGCAGTACTTC.

The rearrangement uses TRBV20-1 and TRBJ2-7; tentatively, D is TRBD2 (5 bases). The CDR3 contains 14 residues. Looked up from germline, CDR1 is DFQATT and CDR2 is SNEGSKA (reference sequence). V was clipped by 5 bases and J by 0 bases, with 14 bases between them. The CDR3 spells CSALRPEGSYEQYF. The CDR3 nucleotides read TGCAGTGCTTTGCGACCCGAGGGCTCCTACGAGCAGTACTTC.

The V call is TRBV6-1, the J call TRBJ1-5; 7 bases line up with TRBD1. CDR3 size: 16 residues. Per germline, CDR1 MNHNS and CDR2 SASEGT. The J segment lost 9 bases and the V segment lost 7 bases, leaving 18 bases of the junction unmatched. Written as DNA, the CDR3 is TGTGCCAGCAATCCCGACAGGGCTGCCTTTATCAGGCCCCAGCATTTT. This gives the protein CASNPDRAAFIRPQHF.

This clonotype has at least ten counts. The chain employs TRBV2 and TRBJ2-3; D ambiguous. Between the trimmed V and J ends, which lost 4 bases and 4 bases, there was a span of 12 bases. Germline CDR1 SNHLY, CDR2 FYNNEI. The CDR3 consists of 14 residues. CDR3 coding DNA: TGTGCCAGCAGTGGGGTGTGGGTCGCAGATACGCAGTATTTT. Translating it yields CASSGVWVADTQYF.

This chain joins TRBV7-8 and TRBJ1-5; D is perhaps TRBD1 (5 bases). Germline assignment: CDR1 SGHVS and CDR2 FQNEAQ. The V end lost 5 bases, the J end lost 6 bases, and 20 bases lay between the germline ends. The CDR3 length is 16 residues. The CDR3 DNA sequence: TGTGCCAGCAGCCTCCACCCCGGCAGGGTCGGTCAGCCCCAGCATTTT. Protein: CASSLHPGRVGQPQHF.

The rearrangement joins TRBV7-8 to TRBJ1-3, with no clear D. V was shortened by 4 bases and J by 2 bases, with 15 bases between the two germline ends. In germline, CDR1 is SGHVS, CDR2 FQNEAQ. This CDR3 is built from 16 residues. The DNA for the CDR3 is TGTGCCAGCAGCTCGCGAAGGGATAGCACTGGAAACACCATATATTTT. Its protein product is CASSSRRDSTGNTIYF.

The rearrangement links TRBV5-8 to TRBJ1-2; unclear D gene. CDR1 is SGHTS, CDR2 YDEGEE, per germline. The CDR3 is 15 residues long. Trimming took off 1 base at V and 4 bases at J, with 14 bases between the two ends. The CDR3 DNA sequence: TGTGCCAGCAGCTTGATAGCCCTGGGTGGCTATGGCTACACCTTC. The encoded protein is CASSLIALGGYGYTF.

This clonotype was seen at least ten times. DNA of the CDR3: TGTGCCAGCAGTTACAACAGGGTGAACACTGAAGCTTTCTTT. It encodes CASSYNRVNTEAFF. This chain uses TRBV6-2 or TRBV6-3 with TRBJ1-1; D is possibly TRBD1 (6 bases). Deletions cut 2 bases from V and 0 bases from J, with 7 bases between. Germline V CDR1 and CDR2: MNHEY, SVGEGT. This CDR3 has 14 amino acids.

This clonotype was seen repeatedly, ten times or more. The chain recombines TRBV20-1 with TRBJ2-5, with 7 bases fitting TRBD1. Trimming removed 1 base from V and 8 bases from J; junction bases left unmatched: 13. CDR3 size: 15 residues. Germline loops: CDR1 DFQATT, CDR2 SNEGSKA (reference sequence). CDR3: CSARAPAGGLDTQYF. The CDR3 nucleotides read TGCAGTGCTAGAGCTCCGGCAGGGGGTTTAGATACCCAGTACTTC.

This clonotype has ten or more counts. The chain employs TRBV4-1 and TRBJ2-2, with D tentatively TRBD1 or TRBD2 (6 bases each). Per the germline V gene, CDR1 is MGHRA and CDR2 is YSYEKL. This CDR3 has 19 residues. V gave up 1 base and J gave up 4 bases, with 22 bases separating them. The CDR3: CASSQVPFGGGMGTGELFF. The CDR3 region has the DNA TGCGCCAGCAGCCAAGTACCCTTCGGAGGGGGAATGGGCACCGGGGAGCTGTTTTTT.

This clonotype has at least ten counts. CDR3 bases: TGTGCCAGCGAGGTAGCGGGGGGCGGGGAGACCCAGTACTTC. Amino acid sequence: CASEVAGGGETQYF. The gene calls are TRBV3-1 and TRBJ2-5; 10 bases are a match to TRBD2. There are 14 residues in the CDR3. Germline V gene data show CDR1 as LGHDT and CDR2 as YNNKEL (reference sequence). V lost 8 bases and J lost 5; bases outside the gene matches: 8.

This clonotype was recorded many times. As DNA, the CDR3 is TGCGCCAGCAGCTTGCAGGGCAGAGACTATGGCTACACCTTC. Protein sequence: CASSLQGRDYGYTF. The chain joins TRBV5-1 to TRBJ1-2; TRBD1 might be the D (5 bases). From germline, CDR1 is SGHRS and CDR2 YFSETQ. CDR3 length: 14 amino acids. V lost 1 base and J lost 3, with 10 bases in between. Looking up the rest from reference TRBV5-1 and TRBJ1-2 gives the full variable domain: KAGVTQTPRYLIKTRGQQVTLSCSPISGHRSVSWYQQTPGQGLQFLFEYFSETQRNKGNFPGRFSGRQFSNSRSEMNVSTLELGDSALYLCASSLQGRDYGYTFGSGTRLTVV.

This clonotype was detected only a few times. The genes are TRBV20-1 and TRBJ2-3; 10 positions match TRBD1. Germline CDR1 reads DFQATT; CDR2 reads SNEGSKA (reference sequence). The CDR3 consists of 14 residues. With V trimmed by 5 bases and J by 4 bases, 6 bases remained unmatched. CDR3 loop: CSALDRGLADTQYF. The CDR3 nucleotides are TGCAGTGCTTTAGACAGGGGGCTCGCAGATACGCAGTATTTT.

This clonotype was seen only a few times. The genes are TRBV28 and TRBJ2-1, with 7 bases that match TRBD2. The CDR3 extends over 18 amino acids. Germline CDR1 reads MDHEN; CDR2 reads SYDVKM. V trimming: 4 bases; J trimming: 3 bases; junction bases outside the gene matches: 15. The CDR3 DNA sequence: TGTGCCAGCAGTTCCGCCCCCTCTAGCGGCCTATTCTACAATGAGCAGTTCTTC. It specifies CASSSAPSSGLFYNEQFF.

This clonotype came up many times. The chain uses TRBV18 and TRBJ1-1; possibly TRBD1 for D (6 bases). Germline CDR1 and CDR2: KGHSH and LQKENI. The CDR3 loop spans 12 amino acids. V was pared by 6 bases and J by 6 bases, with 11 bases between. CDR3 in amino acids: CASSAQGSEAFF. In DNA, the CDR3 is TGTGCCAGCTCCGCACAGGGTTCTGAAGCTTTCTTT.

This clonotype was detected many times. The chain has TRBV19 and TRBJ1-2; TRBD1 aligns across 8 bases. Germline V gene lookup returns CDR1 LNHDA and CDR2 SQIVND (reference sequence). V shed 6 bases, J shed 8 bases, and the junction held 14 bases outside the gene matches. The CDR3 contains 15 residues. For the CDR3, the DNA is TGTGCCAGTAGCGGACAGGGACGGGCCATGTTCGGCTACACCTTC. Its translation: CASSGQGRAMFGYTF.

This clonotype showed up many times. The chain recombines TRBV3-1 with TRBJ1-4, with a possible D match to TRBD1 (6 bases). The CDR3 extends over 14 amino acids. Trimming stripped 1 base from V and 7 bases from J, with 10 bases between. Per germline, CDR1 LGHDT and CDR2 YNNKEL (reference sequence). The CDR3 bases are TGTGCCAGCAGCCAAGTTCAGGGGCGTGAAAAACTGTTTTTT. Its protein product is CASSQVQGREKLFF.

The genes are TRBV28 and TRBJ2-5; D is undetermined. The CDR3 contains 15 residues. With 7 bases removed from V and 0 bases from J, the gap between germline ends came to 15 bases. CDR1 is MDHEN, CDR2 SYDVKM, per germline. CDR3 nucleotides: TGTGCCAGCACTCTCCATGTGGGCAACCAAGAGACCCAGTACTTC. Translated, it gives CASTLHVGNQETQYF.

The chain has TRBV12-3 or TRBV12-4 and TRBJ2-5, with TRBD1 as a possible D gene (5 bases). Trimming took 3 bases from V and 5 from J, leaving 10 bases between them. The CDR3 length is 13 residues. CDR3: CASSFRPGETQYF. CDR3 in DNA: TGTGCCAGCAGTTTTAGGCCAGGGGAGACCCAGTACTTC.

This clonotype was recorded at least ten times. The chain combines TRBV23-1 with TRBJ2-3; 10 bases align to TRBD2. TRBV23-1 is flagged as an ORF with uncertain function. The V segment lost 4 bases and the J segment 2 bases; nucleotides outside the gene matches: 9. This CDR3 is 17 amino acids long. CDR3 sequence: CASSRPGTSVITDTQYF. In nucleotides, the CDR3 is TGCGCCAGCAGTCGCCCGGGGACTAGCGTTATCACAGATACGCAGTATTTT.

This clonotype was seen at least ten times. The chain links TRBV12-3 or TRBV12-4 to TRBJ1-6; D uncertain. The CDR3 is 14 amino acids. V was trimmed by 5 bases and J by 7 bases, leaving 12 bases between them. The CDR3 nucleotides are TGTGCCAGCAGTCCGGGCAGATCAAATTCACCCCTCCACTTT. This codes for CASSPGRSNSPLHF.

This clonotype has at least ten counts. This chain connects TRBV23-1 to TRBJ2-3, with TRBD2 matching over 8 bases. TRBV23-1 is sorted into the ORF group, with uncertain function. This CDR3 has 16 amino acids. V shed 3 bases and J 4 bases; nucleotides not matched to a gene: 9. CDR3 protein: CASSHSHRGGPDTQYF. DNA of the CDR3: TGCGCCAGCAGTCATTCCCATCGGGGGGGCCCAGATACGCAGTATTTT.

This clonotype was observed a few times. This chain connects TRBV14 to TRBJ2-5; the match to TRBD1 covers 8 bases. J lost 4 bases, V lost 5 bases, and 9 bases had no gene match. Germline assignment: CDR1 SGHDN and CDR2 FVKESK. CDR3 length equals 15 residues. The CDR3 region is CASSYRRQGSETQYF. The CDR3 DNA reads TGTGCCAGCAGCTACAGGAGACAGGGGTCAGAGACCCAGTACTTC.

The chain links TRBV5-4 to TRBJ2-1, with D perhaps assigned TRBD1 or TRBD2 (5 bases each). The CDR3 has 18 residues. Germline CDR1 and CDR2: SGHNT and YYREEE (reference sequence). V was trimmed by 0 bases and J by 5 bases, leaving 21 bases between them. As DNA, the CDR3 is TGTGCCAGCAGCTTGGTCTTCAGTGGGACCGGGGCCAACAATGAGCAGTTCTTC. Translating gives CASSLVFSGTGANNEQFF.

The sample holds many counts of this clonotype. The chain recombines TRBV5-1 with TRBJ2-5, with D possibly being TRBD2 (6 bases). Between the trimmed V and J ends, which lost 3 bases and 2 bases, there was a span of 11 bases. The CDR3 runs to 14 residues. The V gene's germline CDR1 is SGHRS and CDR2 YFSETQ. CDR3: CASSSLAVQETQYF. In DNA form, the CDR3 reads TGCGCCAGCAGCTCGTTAGCGGTACAAGAGACCCAGTACTTC.